Below, 21 T cell receptor beta chains from the same sample are listed, as sequenced in a study of blood T cell repertoires in COVID-19. Method: immunoSEQ multiplex PCR; TCRdb's copy keeps in-frame clones and lacks some. Here the sample spans approximately 80,000 clones, about 72% being singletons. Sequencing used peripheral blood. All receptors derive from a man aged 70-80 years with active or convalescent COVID-19.

The chain employs TRBV19 and TRBJ1-5; perhaps TRBD1 as D (5 bases). CDR1 and CDR2 from the germline V gene are LNHDA and SQIVND (reference sequence). Trimming pared 8 bases from V and 0 bases from J, leaving 11 bases between. CDR3 length equals 14 residues. The CDR3 is CASADSYSNQPQHF. CDR3 in DNA: TGTGCCAGTGCTGACAGTTATAGCAATCAGCCCCAGCATTTT.

This sequence joins TRBV6-1 and TRBJ2-3; TRBD1 matches at 9 bases. This CDR3 has 13 amino acids. J gave up 14 bases and V 3 bases, and 9 bases lay outside the gene matches. Germline values: CDR1 MNHNS, CDR2 SASEGT. The DNA of the CDR3 is TGTGCCAGCAGTGATCCGGACAGGGGAGTCATGTATTTT. Its translation: CASSDPDRGVMYF.

The chain's CDR3 is CASSYSGNTEAFF. CDR3 in DNA: TGTGCCAGCAGCTATTCAGGTAACACTGAAGCTTTCTTT. The chain combines TRBV7-3 with TRBJ1-1; D is ambiguous. CDR3 length: 13 residues. Trimming cost V 4 bases and J 2 bases, with 8 bases left between them. CDR1 is SGHTA and CDR2 is FQGTGA in the germline V gene.

The chain couples TRBV19 to TRBJ2-3; TRBD2 matches 10 bases. The CDR3 totals 15 residues. Germline V gene data show CDR1 as LNHDA and CDR2 as SQIVND (reference sequence). The junction had 7 bases not matched to a gene; V was cut back by 7 bases and J by 3 bases. For the CDR3, the DNA is TGTGCCAGTACCCACAAGCGGGGGGGGACAGATACGCAGTATTTT. Residues: CASTHKRGGTDTQYF. The full variable domain, rest sourced from reference TRBV19 and TRBJ2-3, is DGGITQSPKYLFRKEGQNVTLSCEQNLNHDAMYWYRQDPGQGLRLIYYSQIVNDFQKGDIAEGYSVSREKKESFPLTVTSAQKNPTAFYLCASTHKRGGTDTQYFGPGTRLTVL.

This chain links TRBV2 with TRBJ2-1; D is undetermined. V was clipped by 3 bases and J by 10 bases, with 4 bases between them. The germline gives CDR1 SNHLY, CDR2 FYNNEI. The CDR3 length is 10 residues. In nucleotides, the CDR3 is TGTGCCAGCAGTGAGGCCGAGCAGTTCTTC. Translation gives CASSEAEQFF. The whole variable domain, remainder taken from reference TRBV2 and TRBJ2-1, is EPEVTQTPSHQVTQMGQEVILRCVPISNHLYFYWYRQILGQKVEFLVSFYNNEISEKSEIFDDQFSVERPDGSNFTLKIRSTKLEDSAMYFCASSEAEQFFGPGTRLTVL.

This clone was seen a handful of times. J is TRBJ1-6 and V is TRBV28; D perhaps matches TRBD1 (5 bases). Germline values: CDR1 MDHEN, CDR2 SYDVKM. V gave up 2 bases and J gave up 2 bases, with 22 bases separating them. The CDR3 runs to 20 residues. CDR3 DNA: TGTGCCAGCAGTTTAAGGTTCAGGTTGGGGGGAAACCCCTATAATTCACCCCTCCACTTT. Its translation is CASSLRFRLGGNPYNSPLHF.

The V and J genes are TRBV7-9 and TRBJ1-2; D is undetermined. Trimming removed 6 bases at V and 7 bases at J, with 12 bases between. CDR1 is SEHNR and CDR2 is FQNEAQ in the germline V gene (reference sequence). The CDR3 extends over 12 amino acids. CDR3 DNA sequence: TGTGCCAGCAGTTTTACGGCGGCTGGCTACACCTTC. Amino acids: CASSFTAAGYTF.

The V call is TRBV7-9, the J call TRBJ2-5, with 7 bases matching TRBD2. Germline loops: CDR1 SEHNR, CDR2 FQNEAQ (reference sequence). The V gene end was trimmed by 6 bases and the J gene end by 3 bases; junction bases not matched to a gene: 4. The CDR3 runs to 13 residues. The DNA for the CDR3 is TGTGCCAGCAGTACCAGCGGGGAAGAGACCCAGTACTTC. Translated, it gives CASSTSGEETQYF.

This CDR3 is CASSLFGGGYNEQFF. CDR3 nucleotides: TGTGCCAGCAGCTTATTTGGCGGGGGTTACAATGAGCAGTTCTTC. The chain has TRBV7-6 and TRBJ2-1; 7 nucleotides align to TRBD2. V was clipped by 2 bases and J by 4 bases; unmatched bases: 5. CDR3 length: 15 residues. Germline assignment: CDR1 SGHVS and CDR2 FNYEAQ.

The sample holds one count of this clone. This rearrangement joins TRBV3-1 (or the pseudogene TRBV3-2) to TRBJ1-6, with 7 bases aligning to TRBD1. Germline loops: CDR1 LGHDT, CDR2 YNNKEL (reference sequence). Trimming at V came to 4 bases and at J to 10 bases, leaving 13 bases not matched to a gene. This CDR3 has 16 amino acids. CDR3 coding DNA: TGTGCCAGCAGCCCCAGGACAGGATTTTTGGGATCACCCCTCCACTTT. The encoded protein is CASSPRTGFLGSPLHF.

The rearrangement joins TRBV5-5 to TRBJ2-7; TRBD2 matches at 8 bases. Germline values: CDR1 SGHKS, CDR2 YYEKEE (reference sequence). The V and J ends lost 6 bases and 2 bases, in that order; junction bases with no gene match: 10. This CDR3 region has 15 residues. In nucleotides, the CDR3 is TGTGCCAGCAACGCGGGGGGCAGGAATGCCTACGAGCAGTACTTC. It specifies CASNAGGRNAYEQYF. Based on the CDR3 plus reference TRBV5-5 and TRBJ2-7, the full variable domain is DAGVTQSPTHLIKTRGQQVTLRCSPISGHKSVSWYQQVLGQGPQFIFQYYEKEERGRGNFPDRFSARQFPNYSSELNVNALLLGDSALYLCASNAGGRNAYEQYFGPGTRLTVT.

This clone was detected a few times. V is TRBV29-1 and J is TRBJ2-1; 9 bases align to TRBD1. J was trimmed by 8 bases and V by 4 bases; bases with no gene match: 15. CDR1 SQVTM and CDR2 ANQGSEA come from the germline V gene. This CDR3 contains 16 residues. CDR3 DNA sequence: TGCAGCGTTGGAGGGGACAGGGTACATTTAGGCGATGAGCAGTTCTTC. Protein product: CSVGGDRVHLGDEQFF.

V gene TRBV6-5 combines with J gene TRBJ1-1, with a possible D match to TRBD1 (5 bases). This CDR3 spans 14 amino acids. The germline V gene encodes CDR1 MNHEY and CDR2 SVGAGI. Trimming cost V 6 bases and J 3 bases, with 14 bases left between them. The CDR3 DNA is TGTGCCAGCAGCCCAGACAGCCTATACACTGAAGCTTTCTTT. Its translation is CASSPDSLYTEAFF.

J is TRBJ2-7 and V is TRBV12-3 or TRBV12-4; 7 bases align to TRBD1. Germline trimming cut 9 bases from V and 0 bases from J; bases unmatched to any gene: 5. The CDR3 contains 13 residues. CDR3 in DNA: TGTGCCAGTCGGGACAGTCTCTCCTACGAGCAGTACTTC. Amino acid sequence: CASRDSLSYEQYF.

The V and J genes are TRBV2 and TRBJ2-5, with D unclear. CDR3 length equals 12 residues. Germline assignment: CDR1 SNHLY and CDR2 FYNNEI. Trimming stripped 6 bases from V and 3 bases from J, with 8 bases between. The DNA of the CDR3 is TGTGCCAGCAGAACTATTGAAGAGACCCAGTACTTC. It specifies CASRTIEETQYF.

This clone was observed a single time. The rearrangement links TRBV27 to TRBJ1-4, with D unclear. The CDR3 spans 14 residues. The V end lost 6 bases, the J end lost 8 bases, and 16 bases lay between the germline ends. CDR1 and CDR2 from the germline V gene are MNHEY and SMNVEV (reference sequence). The CDR3 nucleotides read TGTGCCAGCAGCCTCGGGGAGCCCGTAGAAAAACTGTTTTTT. This sequence encodes CASSLGEPVEKLFF.

The genes are TRBV28 and TRBJ2-3; maybe TRBD1 (7 bases). CDR1 and CDR2 from the germline V gene are MDHEN and SYDVKM. The CDR3 length is 15 residues. V dropped 8 bases and J dropped 5 bases, with 20 bases sitting between them. The CDR3, as DNA: TGTGCCAGCGCATTGCGGACAGGAGGGAGAGATACGCAGTATTTT. Amino acids: CASALRTGGRDTQYF.

The chain carries TRBV6-5 and TRBJ1-6, with D possibly being TRBD1 (6 bases). The CDR3 is 15 residues long. The germline V gene encodes CDR1 MNHEY and CDR2 SVGAGI. V was trimmed by 4 bases and J by 7 bases, leaving 14 bases between them. The DNA of the CDR3 is TGTGCCAGCAGTTTACAGGGAGAGTTGAATTCACCCCTCCACTTT. Its translation: CASSLQGELNSPLHF.

The chain recombines TRBV11-2 with TRBJ2-3; D ambiguous. This CDR3 is built from 14 residues. The V gene lost 2 bases and the J gene lost 6 bases, with 12 bases spanning the gap. The germline CDR1 and CDR2 sequences are SGHAT and FQNNGV. CDR3 nucleotide sequence: TGTGCCAGCAGCTTAAGCGTCCATTCGGATACGCAGTATTTT. Its protein is CASSLSVHSDTQYF. The entire variable domain, with the rest obtained from reference TRBV11-2 and TRBJ2-3, is as follows: EAGVAQSPRYKIIEKRQSVAFWCNPISGHATLYWYQQILGQGPKLLIQFQNNGVVDDSQLPKDRFSAERLKGVDSTLKIQPAKLEDSAVYLCASSLSVHSDTQYFGPGTRLTVL.

The rearrangement uses TRBV2 and TRBJ2-1, with D tentatively TRBD2 (6 bases). V shed 7 bases and J shed 10 bases, with 20 bases lying between them. The CDR3 consists of 14 residues. Germline loops: CDR1 SNHLY, CDR2 FYNNEI. CDR3 bases: TGTGCCAGCACGAGGAGGGCGGGTCTGGGGGAGCAGTTCTTC. Translation gives CASTRRAGLGEQFF.

The genes are TRBV27 and TRBJ1-5; 8 bases map to TRBD1. The junction had 5 bases not matched to a gene; V was cut back by 6 bases and J by 7 bases. Germline V gene sequence: CDR1 MNHEY, CDR2 SMNVEV (reference sequence). The CDR3 is 13 residues long. CDR3 nucleotide sequence: TGTGCCAGCAGCTATACAGGGGGACAGCCCCAGCATTTT. As protein: CASSYTGGQPQHF.